The 29 T cell receptor beta chains listed next were all sequenced from one sample in a study of early T cells in non-severe SARS-CoV-2 infection. In TCRdb, the 5' RACE reads were re-called with MiXCR into one record per CDR3 protein. In the table there are 100,000 to 120,000 distinct CDR3 sequences, 9% to 14% of which are singletons. The sample comprised whole blood. The receptor source for this set is an adult who was a healthcare worker with PCR-confirmed SARS-CoV-2 infection or an uninfected control (not recorded which).

About this clonotype itself: A clone one base away is much larger, so this may be a read error. This chain connects TRBV30 to TRBJ1-1; possibly TRBD1 for D (6 bases). This CDR3 has 13 residues. Germline CDR1 is GTSNPN and CDR2 is SVGIG (reference sequence). CDR3 sequence: CARSQGSSTEAFF. CDR3 in DNA: TGTGCCAGGAGTCAGGGGAGTAGCACTGAAGCTTTCTTT.

This clonotype was seen many times. This chain connects TRBV30 to TRBJ2-2; D possibly corresponds to TRBD1 (6 bases). CDR3 length equals 13 residues. CDR1 is GTSNPN, CDR2 SVGIG, per germline (reference sequence). Trimming stripped 7 bases from V and 0 bases from J, with 9 bases between. The CDR3 bases are TGTGCCTTAGGACAGACGAACACCGGGGAGCTGTTTTTT. Amino acid sequence: CALGQTNTGELFF.

This clonotype was detected ten times or more. The rearrangement uses TRBV29-1 and TRBJ2-3; D remains ambiguous. The germline V gene encodes CDR1 SQVTM and CDR2 ANQGSEA. The CDR3 has 12 residues. The V end lost 6 bases, the J end lost 3 bases, and 10 bases lay between the germline ends. The CDR3 loop reads CSVLSRTDTQYF. CDR3 coding DNA: TGCAGCGTCCTCTCTCGTACAGATACGCAGTATTTT.

The gene calls are TRBV27 and TRBJ1-5; D might be TRBD1 (5 bases). Germline V gene lookup returns CDR1 MNHEY and CDR2 SMNVEV (reference sequence). Trimming cost V 8 bases and J 6 bases, with 11 bases left between them. This CDR3 has 12 residues. The CDR3 protein is CASGAGSQPQHF. The CDR3, as DNA: TGTGCCAGCGGGGCAGGGAGTCAGCCCCAGCATTTT.

A few counts support this clonotype. The CDR3: CASSLALGGDLPGELFF. DNA for the CDR3: TGTGCCAGCAGTTTAGCGCTAGGGGGGGACCTACCCGGGGAGCTGTTTTTT. This chain uses TRBV12-3 or TRBV12-4 with TRBJ2-2, with D perhaps TRBD2 (7 bases). V was pared by 0 bases and J by 6 bases, with 17 bases between. The CDR3 covers 17 residues.

This clonotype came up many times. The chain recombines TRBV7-2 with TRBJ2-3; D is uncertain. CDR3 size: 12 residues. Germline V gene data show CDR1 as SGHTA and CDR2 as FQGNSA. The V end was cut by 1 base, the J end by 6 bases, with 5 bases between. The CDR3 bases are TGTGCCAGCAGCTTAGGGGTGGATACGCAGTATTTT. It encodes CASSLGVDTQYF.

This chain connects TRBV9 to TRBJ1-2, with D possibly matching TRBD1 (6 bases). CDR1 and CDR2 (germline): SGDLS, YYNGEE. CDR3 size: 14 residues. V was shortened by 5 bases and J by 8 bases, with 19 bases between the two germline ends. CDR3 protein: CASRITGAVDGYTF. CDR3 nucleotide sequence: TGTGCCAGCAGGATTACGGGGGCGGTTGACGGCTACACCTTC.

The gene calls are TRBV6-5 and TRBJ2-5; 15 nucleotides match TRBD2. The CDR3 is 15 residues long. Germline trimming cut 0 bases from V and 10 bases from J; bases unmatched to any gene: 3. CDR1 MNHEY and CDR2 SVGAGI come from the germline V gene. The CDR3 reads CASSYSGLAGGVQYF. CDR3 in DNA: TGTGCCAGCAGTTACTCGGGACTAGCGGGAGGAGTCCAGTACTTC.

In this sample, this clonotype turned up many times. This chain joins TRBV20-1 and TRBJ2-5, with TRBD2 matching 10 bases. Germline CDR1 DFQATT, CDR2 SNEGSKA (reference sequence). The CDR3 is made up of 16 amino acids. Trimming took 0 bases from V and 2 from J; bases not matched to a gene: 6. The CDR3 DNA follows: TGCAGTGCTAGAGATCCCCTACTAGCGGGGCAAGAGACCCAGTACTTC. Translating it yields CSARDPLLAGQETQYF.

This clonotype was detected many times. The chain joins TRBV20-1 to TRBJ1-1; 8 bases align to TRBD1. CDR1 is DFQATT, CDR2 SNEGSKA, per germline (reference sequence). V gave up 5 bases and J gave up 6 bases; unmatched junction bases: 8. This CDR3 comprises 13 residues. The CDR3 bases are TGCAGTGCTCAGGACAGGGTTTACGCTGAAGCTTTCTTT. This translates into CSAQDRVYAEAFF.

This clonotype was counted a single time. Given a much more abundant clone one base away, this may be a read error. V gene TRBV27 combines with J gene TRBJ2-7; TRBD1 matches 8 bases. Germline-derived CDR1 and CDR2 are MNHEY and SMNVEV (reference sequence). The CDR3 runs 15 residues. The DNA of the CDR3 is TGTACCAGCAGTTTATCGTCAGGACAGGGCTACGAGCAGTACTTC. This translates into CTSSLSSGQGYEQYF.

V usage is TRBV20-1 and J usage is TRBJ1-1; maybe TRBD1 (5 bases). Germline V gene sequence: CDR1 DFQATT, CDR2 SNEGSKA (reference sequence). With 3 bases removed from V and 3 bases from J, the gap between germline ends came to 17 bases. This CDR3 contains 15 residues. The CDR3 DNA is TGCAGTGCTAGCTCCCCCAGGGATTGGGACACTGAAGCTTTCTTT. The encoded protein is CSASSPRDWDTEAFF.

This clonotype was observed a handful of times. The chain's CDR3 is CASSSQGYGNQPQHF. In DNA, the CDR3 is TGTGCCAGCAGTTCACAGGGCTATGGAAATCAGCCCCAGCATTTT. The V and J genes are TRBV6-2 or TRBV6-3 and TRBJ1-5, with a tentative D call TRBD1 (6 bases). The V and J ends lost 4 bases and 4 bases respectively, with 14 bases between them. The CDR3 has 15 amino acids. Germline CDR1 and CDR2: MNHEY and SVGEGT.

This clonotype was counted at least ten times. The chain carries TRBV7-8 and TRBJ2-2, with a tentative D call TRBD1 (6 bases). Trimming pared 2 bases from V and 2 bases from J, leaving 18 bases between. This CDR3 spans 18 amino acids. The germline gives CDR1 SGHVS, CDR2 FQNEAQ. The CDR3 reads CASSLYTSQGPNTGELFF. DNA of the CDR3: TGTGCCAGCAGCTTATACACTTCACAGGGACCTAACACCGGGGAGCTGTTTTTT.

This clonotype has at least ten counts. V usage is TRBV12-3 or TRBV12-4 and J usage is TRBJ1-5, with unresolved D. The V and J ends lost 3 bases and 3 bases respectively, with 9 bases between them. The CDR3 is made up of 14 amino acids. CDR3 nucleotides: TGTGCCAGCAGTTTCGGGCCATACAATCAGCCCCAGCATTTT. Protein sequence: CASSFGPYNQPQHF.

V and J are TRBV5-4 and TRBJ1-3, with D tentatively TRBD1 (5 bases). Trimming removed 1 base from V and 3 bases from J, with 11 bases in between. Germline lookup yields CDR1 SGHNT and CDR2 YYREEE (reference sequence). The CDR3 sequence is 15 residues long. CDR3 DNA: TGTGCCAGCAGCTTGCCGGGGGACCATGGAAACACCATATATTTT. Encoded protein: CASSLPGDHGNTIYF.

This clonotype was observed a few times. This chain joins TRBV20-1 and TRBJ2-1, with 7 bases that match TRBD2. With V trimmed by 0 bases and J by 2 bases, 4 bases remained unmatched. The germline CDR1 and CDR2 sequences are DFQATT and SNEGSKA (reference sequence). The CDR3 spans 15 residues. CDR3 protein: CSARDGRGTYNEQFF. The CDR3 DNA reads TGCAGTGCTAGAGATGGGAGGGGTACCTACAATGAGCAGTTCTTC.

This clonotype showed up many times. The chain is built from TRBV10-3 and TRBJ2-7; TRBD1 is a possible D gene (6 bases). V was shortened by 6 bases and J by 5 bases, with 17 bases between the two germline ends. The CDR3 is made up of 14 amino acids. Germline V gene sequence: CDR1 ENHRY, CDR2 SYGVKD. The CDR3, as DNA: TGTGCCATCAGGCTTGGGGGCCGCGCCGACGAGCAGTACTTC. Its translation is CAIRLGGRADEQYF.

The rearrangement links TRBV19 to TRBJ2-1; no clear D gene. CDR3 length equals 14 residues. Germline values: CDR1 LNHDA, CDR2 SQIVND (reference sequence). Trimming pared 4 bases from V and 0 bases from J, leaving 7 bases between. The CDR3 bases are TGTGCCAGTAGTAGGCTTAGCTCCTACAATGAGCAGTTCTTC. It yields the protein CASSRLSSYNEQFF.

A note on this clonotype: This clone may be a read error of a much larger clone one base away. In this CDR3 the conserved last residue, phenylalanine or tryptophan, is missing, so a read error is likely. The rearrangement joins TRBV20-1 to TRBJ1-3; the D is unclear. The CDR3 totals 16 residues. The V end lost 1 base, the J end lost 0 bases, and 13 bases lay between the germline ends. Germline-derived CDR1 and CDR2 are DFQATT and SNEGSKA (reference sequence). The CDR3 coding sequence is TGCAGTGCTAGAGGGCCAGCAACTCACTCTGGAAACACCATATATTCT. Protein: CSARGPATHSGNTIYS.

There are many counts of this clonotype. The V gene is TRBV12-3 or TRBV12-4, the J gene TRBJ2-1; no reliable D call. V was shortened by 4 bases and J by 9 bases, with 7 bases between the two germline ends. This CDR3 region has 11 residues. CDR3 sequence reads: CASSSVREQFF. The CDR3 nucleotides read TGTGCCAGCAGTTCTGTCCGTGAGCAGTTCTTC.

This clonotype was seen at least ten times. The chain recombines TRBV6-2 or TRBV6-3 with TRBJ2-2, with 7 bases aligning to TRBD2. The V segment lost 6 bases and the J segment 5 bases; nucleotides outside the gene matches: 18. The CDR3 length is 18 residues. Germline-derived CDR1 and CDR2 are MNHEY and SVGEGT. The CDR3 here is CASRKYSSRTGGTGELFF. The CDR3 nucleotides read TGTGCCAGCAGAAAATACTCGTCGCGGACCGGGGGGACCGGGGAGCTGTTTTTT.

This clonotype has more than one count but fewer than ten. The rearrangement uses TRBV2 and TRBJ2-1, with a weak D call TRBD1 (6 bases). The CDR3 length is 13 residues. V gave up 7 bases and J gave up 9 bases, with 16 bases separating them. CDR1 is SNHLY, CDR2 FYNNEI, per germline. The CDR3 DNA reads TGTGCCAGCAACAGGGTGGTCGGCAGTGAGCAGTTCTTC. Protein: CASNRVVGSEQFF.

This clonotype is classed as medium-sized. The V call is TRBV11-3, the J call TRBJ2-1; maybe TRBD2 (5 bases). V lost 3 bases to trimming and J lost 8 bases, with 8 bases between them. Germline lookup yields CDR1 SGHNT and CDR2 YENEEA. The CDR3 extends over 12 amino acids. Here the CDR3 DNA reads TGTGCCAGCAGCTTCAATAGCGATGAGCAGTTCTTC. Translated: CASSFNSDEQFF.

The chain is built from TRBV5-6 and TRBJ1-5; no reliable D call. Between the trimmed V and J ends, which lost 10 bases and 0 bases, there was a span of 23 bases. Germline V gene sequence: CDR1 SGHDT, CDR2 YYEEEE. This CDR3 is built from 17 residues. The CDR3 spells CAPTSVDVPYSNQPQHF. CDR3 DNA sequence: TGTGCCCCGACTTCCGTGGACGTTCCGTATAGCAATCAGCCCCAGCATTTT. Using reference TRBV5-6 and TRBJ1-5 for the parts outside the CDR3, the full variable domain is DAGVTQSPTHLIKTRGQQVTLRCSPKSGHDTVSWYQQALGQGPQFIFQYYEEEERQRGNFPDRFSGHQFPNYSSELNVNALLLGDSALYLCAPTSVDVPYSNQPQHFGDGTRLSIL.

J is TRBJ2-5 and V is TRBV29-1; 8 nucleotides align to TRBD2. With 5 bases clipped from V and 4 bases from J, the junction kept 0 bases outside the gene matches. The germline V gene encodes CDR1 SQVTM and CDR2 ANQGSEA. This CDR3 has 11 amino acids. The CDR3 sequence is CSVLAGETQYF. The CDR3 region has the DNA TGCAGCGTTCTAGCGGGAGAGACCCAGTACTTC.

The chain recombines TRBV27 with TRBJ2-3; D gene uncertain. CDR3 length: 13 amino acids. Trimming took off 1 base at V and 4 bases at J, with 6 bases between the two ends. Germline assignment: CDR1 MNHEY and CDR2 SMNVEV (reference sequence). In DNA, the CDR3 is TGTGCCAGCAGTTTATTCTCGGCAGATACGCAGTATTTT. Protein sequence: CASSLFSADTQYF.

The chain has TRBV27 and TRBJ2-3; a weak D match, TRBD2 (6 bases). The germline CDR1 and CDR2 sequences are MNHEY and SMNVEV (reference sequence). The CDR3 totals 13 residues. V was clipped by 4 bases and J by 6 bases, with 11 bases between them. The DNA of the CDR3 is TGTGCCAGCAGTTCCGGACTAAAGGATACGCAGTATTTT. This gives the protein CASSSGLKDTQYF.

This clonotype was seen repeatedly, ten times or more. The chain combines TRBV20-1 with TRBJ2-7; D gene unclear. Trimming removed 5 bases from V and 4 bases from J, with 12 bases in between. CDR3 length equals 12 residues. CDR1 and CDR2 from the germline V gene are DFQATT and SNEGSKA (reference sequence). The DNA of the CDR3 is TGCAGTGCTCCGGCCACCCATTACGAGCAGTACTTC. It encodes CSAPATHYEQYF.